This passage covers 28 T cell receptor beta chains from one sample sequenced in a study of control samples from healthy donors and cancer patients. Assay used: immunoSEQ multiplex PCR; TCRdb lists only in-frame clones, some missing. The sample lists around 150,000 clones, roughly nine tenths seen once, with more than 4% in the top ten. Sequencing was carried out using blood. The receptors were gathered from a man under 40 in good health.

V and J are TRBV24-1 and TRBJ1-1; D is perhaps TRBD1 (6 bases). There are 15 residues in the CDR3. Germline V lookup: CDR1 KGHDR, CDR2 SFDVKD. V gave up 2 bases and J gave up 4 bases, with 13 bases separating them. In DNA, the CDR3 is TGTGCCACCAGTGATTCTACAGGGATCAGCACTGAAGCTTTCTTT. Its protein is CATSDSTGISTEAFF.

This chain links TRBV19 with TRBJ2-1; 8 bases line up with TRBD2. Unmatched junction bases numbered 12, after V lost 5 bases and J lost 9 bases. CDR3 size: 15 residues. Germline CDR1 and CDR2: LNHDA and SQIVND (reference sequence). CDR3 DNA: TGTGCCAGTAGTGTCGCGGGGGGCGCGGGAAGTGAGCAGTTCTTC. Translating gives CASSVAGGAGSEQFF. The full variable domain, rest sourced from reference TRBV19 and TRBJ2-1, is DGGITQSPKYLFRKEGQNVTLSCEQNLNHDAMYWYRQDPGQGLRLIYYSQIVNDFQKGDIAEGYSVSREKKESFPLTVTSAQKNPTAFYLCASSVAGGAGSEQFFGPGTRLTVL.

This clone was seen a few times. Distinct nucleotide sequences in the sample also encode this CDR3. The rearrangement links TRBV19 to TRBJ2-7; D is undetermined. The V and J ends lost 3 bases and 1 base respectively, with 7 bases between them. The V gene's germline CDR1 is LNHDA and CDR2 SQIVND (reference sequence). The CDR3 has 13 amino acids. CDR3 sequence: CASSINPSYEQYF. The DNA of the CDR3 is TGTGCCAGTAGTATTAACCCTTCCTACGAGCAGTACTTC. Full variable domain (rest looked up from reference TRBV19 and TRBJ2-7): DGGITQSPKYLFRKEGQNVTLSCEQNLNHDAMYWYRQDPGQGLRLIYYSQIVNDFQKGDIAEGYSVSREKKESFPLTVTSAQKNPTAFYLCASSINPSYEQYFGPGTRLTVT.

V is TRBV27 and J is TRBJ2-3; 9 bases fit TRBD2. V was pared by 6 bases and J by 1 base, with 8 bases of the junction left unmatched. The V gene's germline CDR1 is MNHEY and CDR2 SMNVEV (reference sequence). This CDR3 is built from 16 residues. The CDR3 region has the DNA TGTGCCAGCAGAATAAGCGGGAGGTCGGGCACAGATACGCAGTATTTT. Residues: CASRISGRSGTDTQYF.

CDR3: CAISGRGGELFF. The CDR3 DNA reads as TGTGCCATCAGTGGGAGGGGCGGGGAGCTGTTTTTT. The rearrangement links TRBV10-3 to TRBJ2-2; D possibly corresponds to TRBD2 (6 bases). The CDR3 is 12 amino acids. CDR1 ENHRY and CDR2 SYGVKD come from the germline V gene. V lost 4 bases to trimming and J lost 7 bases, with 7 bases between them.

A few counts support this clone. The V call is TRBV7-2, the J call TRBJ2-7, with D possibly matching TRBD2 (5 bases). Deletions cut 5 bases from V and 7 bases from J, with 15 bases between. The CDR3 is 13 residues long. Per the germline V gene, CDR1 is SGHTA and CDR2 is FQGNSA. The CDR3 nucleotides are TGTGCCAGCAGCCCGCTAGCCCGGAGGGAGCAGTACTTC. Translating it yields CASSPLARREQYF. The full variable domain, its missing parts supplied by reference TRBV7-2 and TRBJ2-7, is GAGVSQSPSNKVTEKGKDVELRCDPISGHTALYWYRQSLGQGLEFLIYFQGNSAPDKSGLPSDRFSAERTGGSVSTLTIQRTQQEDSAVYLCASSPLARREQYFGPGTRLTVT.

The chain joins TRBV14 to TRBJ2-3; 12 bases map to TRBD2. CDR3 length: 18 residues. Losses at the gene ends were 0 bases for V and 5 bases for J; bases not matched to a gene: 9. Germline lookup yields CDR1 SGHDN and CDR2 FVKESK. Here the CDR3 reads CASSQDFGLAGTGDTQYF. The CDR3 region has the DNA TGTGCCAGCAGCCAAGATTTTGGACTAGCGGGGACCGGAGATACGCAGTATTTT. Drawing the rest from reference TRBV14 and TRBJ2-3, the complete variable domain is EAGVTQFPSHSVIEKGQTVTLRCDPISGHDNLYWYRRVMGKEIKFLLHFVKESKQDESGMPNNRFLAERTGGTYSTLKVQPAELEDSGVYFCASSQDFGLAGTGDTQYFGPGTRLTVL.

The chain combines TRBV7-6 with TRBJ2-3, with 9 bases matching TRBD2. Trimming at V came to 5 bases and at J to 0 bases, leaving 6 bases not matched to a gene. CDR1 and CDR2 from the germline V gene are SGHVS and FNYEAQ. This CDR3 is 16 amino acids long. This CDR3 is CASSNPSGESTDTQYF. The DNA of the CDR3 is TGTGCCAGCAGCAACCCTAGCGGGGAAAGCACAGATACGCAGTATTTT.

This chain joins TRBV6-6 and TRBJ1-2; D is unclear. Trimming took 7 bases from V and 6 from J, leaving 12 bases between them. The CDR3 totals 12 residues. Germline V lookup: CDR1 MNHNY, CDR2 SVGAGI (reference sequence). CDR3 region: CASNLVEDGYTF. CDR3 bases: TGTGCCAGCAACTTGGTGGAGGATGGCTACACCTTC.

In DNA form, the CDR3 reads TGTGCCAGCAGCGACCGCCGGGGCCTAGCTTCGGATGGCTACACCTTC. Amino acid sequence: CASSDRRGLASDGYTF. The rearrangement links TRBV5-5 to TRBJ1-2; D may be TRBD1 (5 bases). Trimming removed 4 bases from V and 6 bases from J, with 22 bases in between. Germline V gene lookup returns CDR1 SGHKS and CDR2 YYEKEE (reference sequence). The CDR3 covers 16 residues.

This clone was counted a single time. This chain connects TRBV15 to TRBJ2-6, with 7 bases fitting TRBD1. The CDR3 has 17 amino acids. Germline V gives CDR1 LNHNV, CDR2 YYDKDF (reference sequence). Losses at the gene ends were 7 bases for V and 5 bases for J; bases not matched to a gene: 14. CDR3 residues: CATISSGTVTRANVLTF. DNA for the CDR3: TGTGCCACCATCTCCTCCGGGACAGTCACTAGGGCCAACGTCCTGACTTTC.

V gene TRBV6-5 combines with J gene TRBJ2-5, with D perhaps assigned TRBD1 or TRBD2 (6 bases each). The V gene lost 6 bases and the J gene lost 5 bases, with 16 bases spanning the gap. This CDR3 region has 14 residues. Germline V gene lookup returns CDR1 MNHEY and CDR2 SVGAGI. CDR3 sequence: CASSRNRAGETQYF. The CDR3 DNA sequence: TGTGCCAGCAGCCGGAACAGGGCGGGGGAGACCCAGTACTTC.

The gene calls are TRBV7-2 and TRBJ2-3; weak D call: TRBD2 (6 bases). V was trimmed by 5 bases and J by 2 bases, leaving 17 bases between them. The CDR3 is made up of 16 amino acids. Germline V gene data show CDR1 as SGHTA and CDR2 as FQGNSA. The CDR3 DNA reads TGTGCCAGCAGCCTCGGGGTAGCGGAGAACACAGATACGCAGTATTTT. It codes for CASSLGVAENTDTQYF.

The chain joins TRBV7-3 to TRBJ2-2; D remains unclear. The CDR3 spans 13 residues. Germline V lookup: CDR1 SGHTA, CDR2 FQGTGA. The ends were cut back, 5 bases at V and 2 bases at J, with 6 bases in the middle. CDR3 nucleotide sequence: TGTGCCAGCAGCGGGTCAAACACCGGGGAGCTGTTTTTT. As protein: CASSGSNTGELFF.

To note about this clone: Other DNA sequences in the same sample also yield this CDR3. This chain joins TRBV6-5 and TRBJ1-2, with 8 bases that match TRBD1. This CDR3 is 14 amino acids long. Germline V gives CDR1 MNHEY, CDR2 SVGAGI. V lost 0 bases to trimming and J lost 8 bases; unmatched junction nucleotides: 5. CDR3 residues: CASSYSQGADGYTF. The CDR3 region has the DNA TGTGCCAGCAGTTACTCTCAGGGGGCGGACGGCTACACCTTC.

This clone has only one observation. CDR3 in DNA: TGTGCCAGCGTAGGTTCTGAAGGAAGCACAGATACGCAGTATTTT. Protein product: CASVGSEGSTDTQYF. This sequence joins TRBV7-9 and TRBJ2-3; D unresolved. V was cut by 8 bases and J by 0 bases, with 15 bases left in between. The germline V gene has CDR1 SEHNR and CDR2 FQNEAQ (reference sequence). This CDR3 contains 15 residues.

The chain combines TRBV11-3 with TRBJ1-3; D unresolved. V lost 1 base to trimming and J lost 2 bases, with 6 bases between them. Germline V CDR1 and CDR2: SGHNT, YENEEA. The CDR3 is made up of 14 amino acids. The CDR3 DNA is TGTGCCAGCAGCTTAGTACTCGCTGGAAACACCATATATTTT. It translates to CASSLVLAGNTIYF.

This chain joins TRBV7-9 and TRBJ2-7, with D tentatively TRBD1 (5 bases). In germline, CDR1 is SEHNR, CDR2 FQNEAQ (reference sequence). Between the trimmed V and J ends, which lost 5 bases and 2 bases, there was a span of 22 bases. CDR3 length equals 17 residues. CDR3 DNA sequence: TGTGCCAGCAGCCAAGGACCCGACAGCCAAAGCCCCTACGAGCAGTACTTC. Encoded protein: CASSQGPDSQSPYEQYF.

A few counts support this clone. The chain joins TRBV24-1 to TRBJ2-1; TRBD2 agrees at 13 bases. V gave up 3 bases and J gave up 6 bases; unmatched junction bases: 4. The CDR3 spans 16 residues. Germline V gives CDR1 KGHDR, CDR2 SFDVKD. The CDR3 nucleotides read TGTGCCACCAGTGATCCAGGACTAGCGGGAGTCAATGAGCAGTTCTTC. Its protein product is CATSDPGLAGVNEQFF.

This clone has more than one count but fewer than ten. V gene TRBV21-1 combines with J gene TRBJ2-7; the table assigns TRBD1, which was not confirmed against the DNA. TRBV21-1 is assigned pseudogene status. The CDR3 contains 14 residues. The CDR3 DNA is TGTGCCAGCAGCAAAGGGACAGGCCCCTACGAGCAGTACTTC. The encoded protein is CASSKGTGPYEQYF.

This rearrangement joins TRBV7-9 to TRBJ2-7, with D possibly matching TRBD2 (5 bases). The length of the CDR3 is 14 residues. V was pared by 5 bases and J by 5 bases, with 16 bases between. Germline V gene data show CDR1 as SEHNR and CDR2 as FQNEAQ (reference sequence). The CDR3 nucleotides are TGTGCCAGCAGCCGAGCGGCAGGAGCCAACGAGCAGTACTTC. It codes for CASSRAAGANEQYF. Full variable domain (outside the CDR3, taken from reference TRBV7-9 and TRBJ2-7): DTGVSQNPRHKITKRGQNVTFRCDPISEHNRLYWYRQTLGQGPEFLTYFQNEAQLEKSRLLSDRFSAERPKGSFSTLEIQRTEQGDSAMYLCASSRAAGANEQYFGPGTRLTVT.

V usage is TRBV18 and J usage is TRBJ2-3; 9 bases are shared with TRBD2. After removal of 4 bases from V and 2 bases from J, the junction contained 4 bases not matched to a gene. Germline V gene lookup returns CDR1 KGHSH and CDR2 LQKENI. The CDR3 runs 15 residues. Here the CDR3 DNA reads TGTGCCAGCTCACAGACTAGCGGACACACAGATACGCAGTATTTT. Translating it yields CASSQTSGHTDTQYF.

The chain carries TRBV3-1 (or the pseudogene TRBV3-2) and TRBJ1-6; maybe TRBD1 (5 bases). Trimming took 4 bases from V and 14 from J, leaving 18 bases between them. Germline loops: CDR1 LGHDT, CDR2 YNNKEL (reference sequence). The CDR3 is 14 amino acids. The CDR3 here is CASSPRDANRALHF. DNA of the CDR3: TGTGCCAGCAGCCCCCGGGACGCCAATCGGGCCCTCCACTTT.

V is TRBV2 and J is TRBJ1-4; TRBD1 aligns across 7 bases. The V gene's germline CDR1 is SNHLY and CDR2 FYNNEI. The CDR3 covers 14 residues. The J segment lost 4 bases and the V segment lost 5 bases, leaving 4 bases of the junction unmatched. CDR3 sequence: CASSKGAVNEKLFF. CDR3 nucleotide sequence: TGTGCCAGCAGTAAGGGGGCGGTTAATGAAAAACTGTTTTTT.

The rearrangement joins TRBV24-1 to TRBJ2-3, with TRBD1 as a possible D gene (5 bases). CDR3 length: 16 residues. Germline V gene sequence: CDR1 KGHDR, CDR2 SFDVKD. Trimming shortened V by 0 bases and J by 4 bases, and 13 bases separated the two germline ends. This CDR3 is CATSDLGAERPDTQYF. The CDR3, as DNA: TGTGCCACCAGTGATTTGGGGGCCGAACGACCAGATACGCAGTATTTT.

This chain connects TRBV9 to TRBJ1-4; unclear D gene. The CDR3 length is 14 residues. Germline V gives CDR1 SGDLS, CDR2 YYNGEE. V was clipped by 0 bases and J by 5 bases, with 8 bases between them. The CDR3 DNA sequence: TGTGCCAGCAGCGTAGATGCCGGGAATGAAAAACTGTTTTTT. Its protein product is CASSVDAGNEKLFF.

V gene TRBV5-1 combines with J gene TRBJ1-1; 7 nucleotides agree with TRBD1. This CDR3 spans 14 amino acids. Germline CDR1 is SGHRS and CDR2 is YFSETQ. The V and J ends lost 4 bases and 1 base, in that order; junction bases with no gene match: 4. Here the CDR3 reads CASSQTGTNTEAFF. The CDR3 DNA follows: TGCGCCAGCAGCCAGACAGGGACGAACACTGAAGCTTTCTTT.

The gene calls are TRBV6-2 or TRBV6-3 and TRBJ2-7, with D perhaps matching TRBD1 (5 bases). This CDR3 contains 11 residues. V shed 4 bases and J shed 6 bases, with 7 bases lying between them. Germline CDR1 MNHEY, CDR2 SVGEGT. The CDR3 region is CASSSGFEQYF. Written as DNA, the CDR3 is TGTGCCAGCAGTTCAGGGTTCGAGCAGTACTTC.